Below, 13 T cell receptor beta chains from the same sample are listed, as sequenced in a study of cytomegalovirus exposure and HLA in healthy donors. Use of 60 Vbeta and 13 Jbeta primers characterized the PCR. Sequenced by immunoSEQ multiplex PCR; TCRdb stores in-frame clones only, minus some. The data contain under 200,000 clones, approximately 70% of them singletons. Material for sequencing was PBMCs. These receptors all come from a woman aged 25 to 45 in good health and CMV-seronegative.

The chain combines TRBV5-8 with TRBJ1-5, with 7 bases lining up with TRBD1. CDR1 and CDR2 from the germline V gene are SGHTS and YDEGEE. J lost 2 bases, V lost 3 bases, and 11 bases had no gene match. The CDR3 length is 17 residues. The CDR3 loop is CASSSGTASVGNQPQHF. In DNA, the CDR3 is TGTGCCAGCAGCTCCGGGACAGCGTCCGTTGGCAATCAGCCCCAGCATTTT.

This clone was counted only a few times. J is TRBJ2-7 and V is TRBV6-5, with D hard to call. The CDR3 runs 15 residues. Trimming shortened V by 4 bases and J by 2 bases, and 15 bases separated the two germline ends. The germline V gene has CDR1 MNHEY and CDR2 SVGAGI. The CDR3 sequence is CASSLEPGTAYEQYF. CDR3 nucleotides: TGTGCCAGCAGTTTAGAGCCAGGCACTGCCTACGAGCAGTACTTC.

The chain is built from TRBV27 and TRBJ2-3; D call uncertain. The ends were cut back, 0 bases at V and 2 bases at J, with 9 bases in the middle. The CDR3 is 15 residues long. Germline values: CDR1 MNHEY, CDR2 SMNVEV (reference sequence). CDR3 sequence: CASSLSILITDTQYF. CDR3 sequence (DNA): TGTGCCAGCAGTTTATCCATCCTAATCACAGATACGCAGTATTTT.

The chain has TRBV11-1 and TRBJ2-2; tentative D call: TRBD1 (6 bases). V shed 4 bases and J shed 6 bases, with 12 bases lying between them. The germline V gene encodes CDR1 SGHAT and CDR2 FQDESV (reference sequence). This CDR3 has 14 amino acids. In DNA form, the CDR3 reads TGTGCCAGCAGCTCGCAACAGGGTTCCGGGGAGCTGTTTTTT. It encodes CASSSQQGSGELFF.

The chain employs TRBV2 and TRBJ2-5; weak D call: TRBD2 (5 bases). Trimming pared 2 bases from V and 2 bases from J, leaving 15 bases between. The germline CDR1 and CDR2 sequences are SNHLY and FYNNEI. The CDR3 totals 16 residues. The CDR3 DNA reads TGTGCCAGCAGTGAAATCCGCCCTCCGGGACAAGAGACCCAGTACTTC. It is translated as CASSEIRPPGQETQYF.

The chain couples TRBV7-2 to TRBJ2-5, with 12 bases identical to TRBD1. Germline CDR1 reads SGHTA; CDR2 reads FQGNSA. The CDR3 has 15 amino acids. Trimming cost V 1 base and J 4 bases; bases outside gene matches: 1. The CDR3, as DNA: TGTGCCAGCAGCTTAGGGGGACAGGGGGCAGAGACCCAGTACTTC. It specifies CASSLGGQGAETQYF.

The chain carries TRBV2 and TRBJ2-2, with TRBD1 as a possible D gene (6 bases). Germline V gene lookup returns CDR1 SNHLY and CDR2 FYNNEI. Trimming took off 3 bases at V and 1 base at J, with 12 bases between the two ends. CDR3 length equals 16 residues. The CDR3 loop is CASSDLKGENTGELFF. The CDR3 region has the DNA TGTGCCAGCAGTGACTTGAAGGGGGAGAACACCGGGGAGCTGTTTTTT.

As concerns this clone: The junction departs from germline at one end; a sequencing error may be responsible. V usage is TRBV19 and J usage is TRBJ2-2; D possibly corresponds to TRBD2 (6 bases). The CDR3 consists of 14 residues. Germline CDR1 reads LNHDA; CDR2 reads SQIVND (reference sequence). CDR3 amino acids: CASSNRGNTGEPFF. The CDR3 DNA follows: TGTGCCAGTAGTAACCGGGGGAACACCGGGGAGCCGTTTTTT. The full variable domain, its missing parts supplied by reference TRBV19 and TRBJ2-2, is DGGITQSPKYLFRKEGQNVTLSCEQNLNHDAMYWYRQDPGQGLRLIYYSQIVNDFQKGDIAEGYSVSREKKESFPLTVTSAQKNPTAFYLCASSNRGNTGEPFFGEGSRLTVL.

With respect to this clone: Relative to the germline gene, one junction end is altered; a read error may explain this. V gene TRBV5-1 combines with J gene TRBJ2-7; 11 bases are shared with TRBD2. CDR3 length: 15 amino acids. Germline CDR1 and CDR2: SGHRS and YFSETQ. As DNA, the CDR3 is TGCGCCAGCACCTTGGGGCTAGCGGGAGGCTACGAGCAGTACTTC. This encodes CASTLGLAGGYEQYF.

The V and J genes are TRBV5-5 and TRBJ1-3; perhaps TRBD1 as D (5 bases). The V and J ends lost 6 bases and 2 bases respectively, with 15 bases between them. The CDR3 spans 15 residues. The germline V gene has CDR1 SGHKS and CDR2 YYEKEE (reference sequence). The CDR3 spells CASKKQESTGNTIYF. In DNA, the CDR3 is TGTGCCAGCAAAAAACAGGAATCTACTGGAAACACCATATATTTT.

The rearrangement uses TRBV4-1 and TRBJ2-7; 9 bases are a match to TRBD1. The J segment lost 3 bases and the V segment lost 5 bases, leaving 8 bases of the junction unmatched. The CDR3 is 15 amino acids. Germline CDR1 MGHRA, CDR2 YSYEKL. CDR3 loop: CASSLGQGRFYEQYF. In DNA form, the CDR3 reads TGCGCCAGCAGCTTGGGACAGGGACGATTCTACGAGCAGTACTTC.

V gene TRBV7-9 combines with J gene TRBJ1-3; D may be TRBD1 (6 bases). Trimming cost V 4 bases and J 3 bases, with 13 bases left between them. The CDR3 consists of 15 residues. Germline assignment: CDR1 SEHNR and CDR2 FQNEAQ (reference sequence). The CDR3 sequence is CASSSRTVFGNTIYF. CDR3 bases: TGTGCCAGCAGCTCGCGGACAGTTTTTGGAAACACCATATATTTT.

The chain employs TRBV9 and TRBJ2-7; D may be TRBD2 (7 bases). V was shortened by 7 bases and J by 5 bases, with 19 bases between the two germline ends. CDR1 and CDR2 (germline): SGDLS, YYNGEE. The CDR3 totals 14 residues. The CDR3 loop reads CASANTGGFHEQYF. The DNA for the CDR3 is TGTGCCAGCGCTAATACGGGGGGCTTCCACGAGCAGTACTTC. The entire variable domain, with the rest obtained from reference TRBV9 and TRBJ2-7, is as follows: DSGVTQTPKHLITATGQRVTLRCSPRSGDLSVYWYQQSLDQGLQFLIQYYNGEERAKGNILERFSAQQFPDLHSELNLSSLELGDSALYFCASANTGGFHEQYFGPGTRLTVT.